This T cell receptor beta chain was sequenced in a study of blood T cell repertoires in COVID-19. In its sample, this clone was seen once. The data were produced by immunoSEQ multiplex PCR, yet TCRdb's version contains in-frame clones alone and is incomplete. The sample records about 190,000 clones, around 90% being singletons. The TCR comes from a man aged 40-50 years with acute or convalescent COVID-19. The sample was peripheral blood.

CDR3 sequence: CASSVLSGGGEQYF. In DNA form, the CDR3 reads TGTGCCAGCAGCGTTCTGTCAGGGGGCGGCGAGCAGTACTTC. This chain uses TRBV9 with TRBJ2-7, with 8 positions matching TRBD1. This CDR3 has 14 amino acids. After removal of 2 bases from V and 6 bases from J, the junction contained 7 bases not matched to a gene. CDR1 and CDR2 from the germline V gene are SGDLS and YYNGEE.